A selection of T cell receptor beta chains follows, all from one sample in a study of T cell responses to AZD1222 COVID-19 vaccine. Clones were sequenced by immunoSEQ multiplex PCR, and TCRdb holds only the in-frame ones, with some missing. Among 150,000 to 200,000 clones listed, over 90% were seen once. Specimen: peripheral blood, collected on day 0 of AZD1222 vaccination. Every receptor here comes from an adult in good health. Both conserved end residues are part of each CDR3. The D gene is left open where the match is weak. The size field is filled for only some rows; it gives once, few, many or a size class.

D gene	V gene	J gene	clone size	CDR3 DNA	CDR3 protein
NA	TRBV3-1/TRBV3-2	TRBJ2-2	NA	TGTGCCAGCAGCCAAGATTCTGCTAGCGAAAGTGACGGGGAGCTGTTTTTT	CASSQDSASESDGELFF
TRBD1	TRBV4-2	TRBJ2-3	NA	TGTGCCAGCAGCCTAGGGACAGCCTTAGACACAGATACGCAGTATTTT	CASSLGTALDTDTQYF
NA	TRBV6-1	TRBJ1-1	NA	TGTGCCAGCAGTGAAGCAGAAAGGGCCGAAGCTTTCTTT	CASSEAERAEAFF
NA	TRBV6-5	TRBJ1-3	once	TGTGCCAGCAGTTACAGCCAGGGGGGAAACACCATATATTTT	CASSYSQGGNTIYF
NA	TRBV18	TRBJ2-6	once	TGTGCCAGCTCACCATATCGTCAGGGATCATCCGGGGCCAACGTCCTGACTTTC	CASSPYRQGSSGANVLTF
NA	TRBV24-1	TRBJ1-4	NA	TGTGCCACCAGCCACTCCAGGGACCATGAGTACGAAAAACTGTTTTTT	CATSHSRDHEYEKLFF
NA	TRBV9	TRBJ2-7	NA	TGTGCCAGCAGCCCCTTAGTGGGTTACGAGCAGTACTTC	CASSPLVGYEQYF
NA	TRBV4-3	TRBJ1-5	NA	TGCGCCAGCAGCGTGCGCCGCGGTCAGCCCCAGCATTTT	CASSVRRGQPQHF
NA	TRBV18	TRBJ1-2	NA	TGTGCCAGCTCAGCCAGGGCCACGGAGGGCTACACCTTC	CASSARATEGYTF
NA	TRBV6-1	TRBJ1-5	NA	TGTGCCAGCAGTGAAGCGATTTATCGGGGGGGGAGTCAGCCCCAGCATTTT	CASSEAIYRGGSQPQHF
NA	TRBV5-1	TRBJ2-7	NA	TGCGCCAGCAGTTCCGGCCCCGAGCAGTACTTC	CASSSGPEQYF
NA	TRBV21-1	TRBJ2-4	NA	TGTGCCAGCAGCAAAGGGCTAGCGGGACAAGGAATAGCCAAAAACATTCAGTACTTC	CASSKGLAGQGIAKNIQYF
NA	TRBV7-9	TRBJ2-5	NA	TGTGCCAGCAGCCCCACTCTGTACTCCGAAGAGACCCAGTACTTC	CASSPTLYSEETQYF
NA	TRBV19	TRBJ2-5	once	TGTGCCAGTAGTATAGGGACTACCCCCAGAGCCCAGTACTTC	CASSIGTTPRAQYF
NA	TRBV11-3	TRBJ2-1	NA	TGTGCCAGCAGTCTCTCTTACAATGAGCAGTTCTTC	CASSLSYNEQFF
NA	TRBV7-9	TRBJ2-3	once	TGTGCCAGCAGCTTATCCACGGGGACAGATACGCAGTATTTT	CASSLSTGTDTQYF
NA	TRBV5-4	TRBJ2-1	NA	TGTGCCAGCCTACGTGGGCAGGGGCCCAATGAGCAGTTCTTC	CASLRGQGPNEQFF
NA	TRBV6-5	TRBJ1-6	once	TGTGCCAGCAGTTACTCGAGAGGGTCAAATTCACCCCTCCACTTT	CASSYSRGSNSPLHF
TRBD1	TRBV15	TRBJ1-6	NA	TGTGCCACCAGCAGAGGACGCGGACAGGGGAACTCACCCCTCCACTTT	CATSRGRGQGNSPLHF
NA	TRBV11-2	TRBJ2-6	once	TGTGCCAGCAGCTTAGACGGGGGGGCCAACGTCCTGACTTTC	CASSLDGGANVLTF
TRBD1	TRBV9	TRBJ1-4	NA	TGTGCCAGCAGTGAAACGACAGGGCCTGAAAAACTGTTTTTT	CASSETTGPEKLFF
NA	TRBV2	TRBJ1-1	NA	TGTGCCAGCAAATTCCTGGGGGACACTGAAGCTTTCTTT	CASKFLGDTEAFF
NA	TRBV2	TRBJ1-1	few	TGTGCCAGCAGTGTGAGGGGTACTGAAGCTTTCTTT	CASSVRGTEAFF
NA	TRBV7-9	TRBJ1-2	NA	TGTGCCAGCAGCTTAGGAGGCGGCGTTAACTATGGCTACACCTTC	CASSLGGGVNYGYTF
NA	TRBV14	TRBJ2-2	NA	TGTGCCAGCAGCTCCCATCGTAAAGCGTACACCGGGGAGCTGTTTTTT	CASSSHRKAYTGELFF
NA	TRBV4-1	TRBJ1-1	NA	TGCGCCAGCAGCCAAGATCGTCGGGGTATGGACACTGAAGCTTTCTTT	CASSQDRRGMDTEAFF
NA	TRBV29-1	TRBJ2-2	NA	TGCAGCGTTCAAAACGCCGGGGAGCTGTTTTTT	CSVQNAGELFF
TRBD1	TRBV12-5	TRBJ2-1	NA	TGTGCTACCAACCCTCCTAGGACAGGGCCTTTGGAGCAGTTCTTC	CATNPPRTGPLEQFF
NA	TRBV9	TRBJ1-2	NA	TGTGCCAGCACCTCGGGGGGGACGGACTATGGCTACACCTTC	CASTSGGTDYGYTF
NA	TRBV7-2	TRBJ1-1	NA	TGTGCCAGCAGCCCGCGTGGGAACACTGAAGCTTTCTTT	CASSPRGNTEAFF
NA	TRBV6-5	TRBJ1-1	NA	TGTGCCAGCAGGGGGCCAGGAGGGAACACTGAAGCTTTCTTT	CASRGPGGNTEAFF
NA	TRBV12-3/TRBV12-4	TRBJ2-1	NA	TGTGCCAGCTCGAATGGGGGAGATGAGCAGTTCTTC	CASSNGGDEQFF
NA	TRBV9	TRBJ1-6	few	TGTGCCAGCAGCCCCGGCCCGTTGGGAAATTCACCCCTCCACTTT	CASSPGPLGNSPLHF
TRBD1	TRBV19	TRBJ1-2	NA	TGTGCCAGTAGGACTCTCGTGGGACAGGGGGACTATGGCTACACCTTC	CASRTLVGQGDYGYTF
NA	TRBV23-1	TRBJ1-5	NA	TGCGCCAGCAGTCAAAGGGTGTCCCAGCATTTT	CASSQRVSQHF
TRBD2	TRBV2	TRBJ2-7	NA	TGTGCCAGCAAAGCTAGCGGGCCCTCAACCTACGAGCAGTACTTC	CASKASGPSTYEQYF
TRBD1	TRBV6-5	TRBJ2-7	NA	TGTGCCAGCAGTCAGCCGGGACAGAAAGACGAGCAGTACTTC	CASSQPGQKDEQYF
NA	TRBV6-5	TRBJ2-2	NA	TGTGCCAGCAGTTACCGGACACAGAACACCGGGGAGCTGTTTTTT	CASSYRTQNTGELFF
TRBD2	TRBV2	TRBJ2-1	NA	TGTGCCAGCAGGGGCCAACTAGCGACTGAGCAGTTCTTC	CASRGQLATEQFF
TRBD1	TRBV18	TRBJ2-1	NA	TGTGCCAGCTCACCTACCGGACAGGGGAGGAATGAGCAGTTCTTC	CASSPTGQGRNEQFF
NA	TRBV12-3/TRBV12-4	TRBJ2-3	once	TGTGCCAGCAGAGCAGGGGTGGCAGATACGCAGTATTTT	CASRAGVADTQYF
NA	TRBV19	TRBJ1-1	NA	TGTGCCAGTAGTCGCCCGAACACTGAAGCTTTCTTT	CASSRPNTEAFF
NA	TRBV6-5	TRBJ1-2	NA	TGTGCCAGCAGGGGACACGGACCCTATGGCTACACCTTC	CASRGHGPYGYTF
TRBD2	TRBV28	TRBJ2-1	NA	TGTGCCAGCAGTCCCTGGACTAGCGGCAATGAGCAGTTCTTC	CASSPWTSGNEQFF
NA	TRBV4-1	TRBJ1-6	NA	TGCGCCAGCAGCCAAGAAACTACCGGGACGGAGAATTCACCCCTCCACTTT	CASSQETTGTENSPLHF
TRBD1	TRBV24-1	TRBJ1-4	once	TGTGCCACCAGTGCGGGACAGGGGGACGAAAAACTGTTTTTT	CATSAGQGDEKLFF
NA	TRBV6-1	TRBJ2-2	once	TGTGCCAGCAGTGGAGCCCGGGGAACCGGGGAGCTGTTTTTT	CASSGARGTGELFF
TRBD1	TRBV7-2	TRBJ1-1	once	TGTGCCAGCAGCTTGATCACAGGGGGCACTGAAGCTTTCTTT	CASSLITGGTEAFF
NA	TRBV29-1	TRBJ1-2	NA	TGCAGCGTTGATGCCCGAAATAACTATGGCTACACCTTC	CSVDARNNYGYTF
NA	TRBV7-9	TRBJ1-5	NA	TGTGCCAGCAGCTTTGGGTTTCAGCCCCAGCATTTT	CASSFGFQPQHF
NA	TRBV20-1	TRBJ1-1	NA	TGCAGTGCTAGTCCCCAGTACACTGAAGCTTTCTTT	CSASPQYTEAFF